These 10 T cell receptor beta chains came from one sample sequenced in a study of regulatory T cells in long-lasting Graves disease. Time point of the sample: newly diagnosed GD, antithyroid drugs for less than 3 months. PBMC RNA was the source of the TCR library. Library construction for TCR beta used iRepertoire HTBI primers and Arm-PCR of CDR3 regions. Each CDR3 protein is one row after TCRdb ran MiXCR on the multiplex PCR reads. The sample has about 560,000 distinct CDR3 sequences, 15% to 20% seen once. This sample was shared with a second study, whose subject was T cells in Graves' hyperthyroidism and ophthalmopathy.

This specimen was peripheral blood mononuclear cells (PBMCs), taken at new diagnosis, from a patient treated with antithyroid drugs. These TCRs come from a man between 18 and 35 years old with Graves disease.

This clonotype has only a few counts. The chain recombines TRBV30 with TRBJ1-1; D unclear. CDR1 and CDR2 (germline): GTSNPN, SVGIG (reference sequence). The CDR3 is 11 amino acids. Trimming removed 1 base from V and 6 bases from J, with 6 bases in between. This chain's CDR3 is CAWSASAEAFF. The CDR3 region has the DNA TGTGCCTGGAGTGCTAGCGCTGAAGCTTTCTTT.

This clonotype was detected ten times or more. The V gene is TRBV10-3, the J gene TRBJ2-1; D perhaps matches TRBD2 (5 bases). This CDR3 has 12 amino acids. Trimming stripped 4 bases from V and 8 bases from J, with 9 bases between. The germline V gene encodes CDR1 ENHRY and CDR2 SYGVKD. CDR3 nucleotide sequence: TGTGCCATCAGTGGCGAGGGCGATGAGCAGTTCTTC. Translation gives CAISGEGDEQFF.

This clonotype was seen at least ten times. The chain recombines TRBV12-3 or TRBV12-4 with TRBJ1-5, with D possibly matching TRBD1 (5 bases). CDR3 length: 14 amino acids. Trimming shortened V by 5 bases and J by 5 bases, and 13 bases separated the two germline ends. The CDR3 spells CASSRPQGDQPQHF. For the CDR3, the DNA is TGTGCCAGCAGTCGGCCCCAAGGGGATCAGCCCCAGCATTTT.

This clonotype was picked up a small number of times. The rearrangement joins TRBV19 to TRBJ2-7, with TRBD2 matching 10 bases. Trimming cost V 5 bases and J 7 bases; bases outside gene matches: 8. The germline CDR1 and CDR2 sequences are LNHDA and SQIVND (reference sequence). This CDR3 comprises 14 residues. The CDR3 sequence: CASSPTSGTREQYF. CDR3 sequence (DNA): TGTGCCAGTAGTCCTACTAGCGGGACGAGGGAGCAGTACTTC. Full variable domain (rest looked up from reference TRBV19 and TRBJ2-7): DGGITQSPKYLFRKEGQNVTLSCEQNLNHDAMYWYRQDPGQGLRLIYYSQIVNDFQKGDIAEGYSVSREKKESFPLTVTSAQKNPTAFYLCASSPTSGTREQYFGPGTRLTVT.

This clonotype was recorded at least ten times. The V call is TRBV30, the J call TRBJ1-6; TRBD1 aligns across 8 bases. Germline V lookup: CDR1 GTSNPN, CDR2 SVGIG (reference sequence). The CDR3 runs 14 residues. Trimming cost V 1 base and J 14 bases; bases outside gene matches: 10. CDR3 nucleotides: TGTGCCTGGAGTGCTTCCTTGGACAGGGTGACCCTCCACTTT. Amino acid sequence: CAWSASLDRVTLHF.

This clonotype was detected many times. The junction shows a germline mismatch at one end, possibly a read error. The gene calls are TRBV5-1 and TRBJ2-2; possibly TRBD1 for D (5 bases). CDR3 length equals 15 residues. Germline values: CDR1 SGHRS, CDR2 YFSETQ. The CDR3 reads CASSSGLANTGELFF. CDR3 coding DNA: TGTGCCAGCAGTTCAGGGCTAGCGAACACCGGGGAGCTGTTTTTT.

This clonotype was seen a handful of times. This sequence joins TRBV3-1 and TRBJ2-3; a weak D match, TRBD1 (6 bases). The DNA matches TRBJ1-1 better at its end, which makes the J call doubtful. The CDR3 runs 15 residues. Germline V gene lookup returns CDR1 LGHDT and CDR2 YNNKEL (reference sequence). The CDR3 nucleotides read TGTGCCAGCAGCCAAGCCCCCCGGGGAAGGGGGGAAGCTTTCTTT. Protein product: CASSQAPRGRGEAFF.

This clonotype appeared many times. DNA for the CDR3: TGCGCCAGCAGCGTGGAGGGGCAGCCCAATCAGCCCCAGCATTTT. Amino acids: CASSVEGQPNQPQHF. The V gene is TRBV5-1, the J gene TRBJ1-5, with D possibly being TRBD1 (5 bases). The CDR3 consists of 15 residues. Trimming left V 4 bases short and J 3 bases short, with 14 bases between. Per germline, CDR1 SGHRS and CDR2 YFSETQ.

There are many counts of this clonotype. CDR3 bases: TGCAGCGTTGAAGGGTCTAACTATGGCTACACCTTC. This codes for CSVEGSNYGYTF. The chain combines TRBV29-1 with TRBJ1-2; the D is unclear. This CDR3 region has 12 residues. V dropped 1 base and J dropped 0 bases, with 3 bases sitting between them. Germline V gene data show CDR1 as SQVTM and CDR2 as ANQGSEA.

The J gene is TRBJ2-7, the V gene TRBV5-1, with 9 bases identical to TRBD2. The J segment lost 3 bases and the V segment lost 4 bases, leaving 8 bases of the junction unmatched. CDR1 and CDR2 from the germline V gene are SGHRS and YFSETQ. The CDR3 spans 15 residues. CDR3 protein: CASSPTTSGYYEQYF. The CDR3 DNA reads TGCGCCAGCAGCCCGACGACTAGCGGATACTACGAGCAGTACTTC.